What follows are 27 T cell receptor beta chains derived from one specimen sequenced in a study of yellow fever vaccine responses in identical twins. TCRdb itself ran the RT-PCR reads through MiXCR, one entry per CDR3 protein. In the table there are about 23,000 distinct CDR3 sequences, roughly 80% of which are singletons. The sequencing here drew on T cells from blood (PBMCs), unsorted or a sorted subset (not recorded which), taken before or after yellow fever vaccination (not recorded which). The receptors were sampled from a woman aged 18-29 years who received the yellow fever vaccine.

CDR3 protein: CSARDRAGYTF. For the CDR3, the DNA is TGCAGTGCTAGAGATCGGGCCGGCTACACCTTC. The rearrangement joins TRBV20-1 to TRBJ1-2; no reliable D call. Looked up from germline, CDR1 is DFQATT and CDR2 is SNEGSKA (reference sequence). This CDR3 region has 11 residues. Trimming pared 0 bases from V and 8 bases from J, leaving 7 bases between.

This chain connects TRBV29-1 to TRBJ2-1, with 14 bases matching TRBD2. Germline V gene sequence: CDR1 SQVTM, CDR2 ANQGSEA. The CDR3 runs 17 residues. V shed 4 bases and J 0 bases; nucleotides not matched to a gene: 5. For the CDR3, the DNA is TGCAGCGTTGGGGGGACTAGCGGGGGCAGCTCCTACAATGAGCAGTTCTTC. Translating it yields CSVGGTSGGSSYNEQFF.

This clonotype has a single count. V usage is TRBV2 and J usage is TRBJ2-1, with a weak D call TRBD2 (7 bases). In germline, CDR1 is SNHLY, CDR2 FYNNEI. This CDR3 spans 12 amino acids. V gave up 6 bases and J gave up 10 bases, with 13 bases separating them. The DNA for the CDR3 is TGTGCCAGCAGAGGGGGGGTCGGGGAGCAGTTCTTC. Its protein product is CASRGGVGEQFF. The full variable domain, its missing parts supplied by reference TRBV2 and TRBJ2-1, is EPEVTQTPSHQVTQMGQEVILRCVPISNHLYFYWYRQILGQKVEFLVSFYNNEISEKSEIFDDQFSVERPDGSNFTLKIRSTKLEDSAMYFCASRGGVGEQFFGPGTRLTVL.

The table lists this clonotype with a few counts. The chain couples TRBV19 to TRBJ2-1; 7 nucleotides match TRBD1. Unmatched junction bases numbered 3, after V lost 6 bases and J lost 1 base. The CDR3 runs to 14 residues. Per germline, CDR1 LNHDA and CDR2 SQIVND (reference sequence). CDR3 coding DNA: TGTGCCAGTAGACGACAGGGATCCTACAATGAGCAGTTCTTC. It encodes CASRRQGSYNEQFF.

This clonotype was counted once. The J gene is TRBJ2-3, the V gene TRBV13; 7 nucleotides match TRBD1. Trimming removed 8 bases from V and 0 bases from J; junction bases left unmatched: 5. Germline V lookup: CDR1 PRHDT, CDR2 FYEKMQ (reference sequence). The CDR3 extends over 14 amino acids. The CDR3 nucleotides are TGTGCCAGCGCTGGACAGGTCAGCACAGATACGCAGTATTTT. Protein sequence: CASAGQVSTDTQYF. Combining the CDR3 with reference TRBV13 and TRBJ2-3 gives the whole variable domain AAGVIQSPRHLIKEKRETATLKCYPIPRHDTVYWYQQGPGQDPQFLISFYEKMQSDKGSIPDRFSAQQFSDYHSELNMSSLELGDSALYFCASAGQVSTDTQYFGPGTRLTVL.

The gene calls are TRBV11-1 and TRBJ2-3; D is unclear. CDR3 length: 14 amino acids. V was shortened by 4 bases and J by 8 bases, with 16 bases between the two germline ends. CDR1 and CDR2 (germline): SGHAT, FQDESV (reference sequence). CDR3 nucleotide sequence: TGTGCCAGCAGCTCCCGGGCCCGTTTGGCTACGCAGTATTTT. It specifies CASSSRARLATQYF.

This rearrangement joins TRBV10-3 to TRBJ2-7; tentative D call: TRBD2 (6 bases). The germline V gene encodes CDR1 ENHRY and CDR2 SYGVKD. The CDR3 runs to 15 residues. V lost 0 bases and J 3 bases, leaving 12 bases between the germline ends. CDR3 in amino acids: CAISESASASYEQYF. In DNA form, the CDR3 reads TGTGCCATCAGTGAGTCGGCTAGCGCGAGCTACGAGCAGTACTTC.

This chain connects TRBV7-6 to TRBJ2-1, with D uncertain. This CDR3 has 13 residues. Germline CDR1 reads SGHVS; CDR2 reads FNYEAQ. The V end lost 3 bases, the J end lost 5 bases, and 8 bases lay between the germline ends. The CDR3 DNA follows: TGTGCCAGCAGCTTCGGGCGGAACAATGAGCAGTTCTTC. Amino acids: CASSFGRNNEQFF. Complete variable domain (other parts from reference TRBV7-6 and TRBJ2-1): GAGVSQSPRYKVTKRGQDVALRCDPISGHVSLYWYRQALGQGPEFLTYFNYEAQQDKSGLPNDRFSAERPEGSISTLTIQRTEQRDSAMYRCASSFGRNNEQFFGPGTRLTVL.

The CDR3 nucleotides are TGTGCCAGCAGCTCCATTCAGGGGTCCGGTCAGCCCCAGCATTTT. Translating it yields CASSSIQGSGQPQHF. This chain uses TRBV7-7 with TRBJ1-5; maybe TRBD1 (6 bases). Trimming removed 4 bases from V and 6 bases from J, with 16 bases in between. This CDR3 contains 15 residues. Germline assignment: CDR1 SSHAT and CDR2 FNYEAQ (reference sequence).

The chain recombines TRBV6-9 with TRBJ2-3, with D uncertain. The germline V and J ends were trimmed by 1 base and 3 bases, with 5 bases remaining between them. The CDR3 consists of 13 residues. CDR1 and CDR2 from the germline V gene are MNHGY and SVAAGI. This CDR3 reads CASSYFGTDTQYF. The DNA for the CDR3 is TGTGCCAGCAGTTATTTCGGAACAGATACGCAGTATTTT.

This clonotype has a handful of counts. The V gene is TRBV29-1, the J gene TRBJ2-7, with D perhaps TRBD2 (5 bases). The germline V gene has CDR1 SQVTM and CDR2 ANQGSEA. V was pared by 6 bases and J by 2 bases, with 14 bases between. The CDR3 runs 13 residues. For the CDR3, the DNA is TGCAGCGTAGCCGGCGGGTCCACCTACGAGCAGTACTTC. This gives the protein CSVAGGSTYEQYF.

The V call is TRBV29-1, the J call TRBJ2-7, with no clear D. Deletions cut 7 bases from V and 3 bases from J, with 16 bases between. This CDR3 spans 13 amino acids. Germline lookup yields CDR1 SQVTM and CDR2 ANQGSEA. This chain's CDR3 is CSAHCSHLYEQYV. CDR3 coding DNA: TGCAGCGCCCATTGCAGCCATCTCTACGAGCAGTACGTC.

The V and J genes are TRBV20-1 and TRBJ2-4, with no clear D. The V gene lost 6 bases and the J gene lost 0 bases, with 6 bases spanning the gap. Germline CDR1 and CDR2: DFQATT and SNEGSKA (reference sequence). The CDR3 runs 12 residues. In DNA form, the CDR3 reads TGCAGTGCCAATCTAGCCAAAAACATTCAGTACTTC. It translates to CSANLAKNIQYF.

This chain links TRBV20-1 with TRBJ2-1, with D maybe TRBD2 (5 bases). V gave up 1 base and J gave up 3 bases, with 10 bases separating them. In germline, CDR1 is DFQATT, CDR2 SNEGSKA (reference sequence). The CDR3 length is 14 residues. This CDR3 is CSARVPRGYNEQFF. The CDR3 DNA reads TGCAGTGCTAGAGTCCCACGGGGCTACAATGAGCAGTTCTTC.

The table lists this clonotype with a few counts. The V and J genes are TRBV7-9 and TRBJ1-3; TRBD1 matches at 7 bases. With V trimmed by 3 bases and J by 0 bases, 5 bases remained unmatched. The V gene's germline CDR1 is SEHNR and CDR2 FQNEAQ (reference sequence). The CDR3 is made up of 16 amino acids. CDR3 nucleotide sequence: TGTGCCAGCAGCTTTGGACAGGCTCGCTCTGGAAACACCATATATTTT. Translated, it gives CASSFGQARSGNTIYF.

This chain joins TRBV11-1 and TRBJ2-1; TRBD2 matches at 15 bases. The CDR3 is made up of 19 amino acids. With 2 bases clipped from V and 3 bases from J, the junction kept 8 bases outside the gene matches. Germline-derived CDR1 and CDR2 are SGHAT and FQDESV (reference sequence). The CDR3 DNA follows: TGTGCCAGCAGCTTATTGGCCGGGACTAGCGGGAGGCTCTACAATGAGCAGTTCTTC. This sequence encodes CASSLLAGTSGRLYNEQFF.

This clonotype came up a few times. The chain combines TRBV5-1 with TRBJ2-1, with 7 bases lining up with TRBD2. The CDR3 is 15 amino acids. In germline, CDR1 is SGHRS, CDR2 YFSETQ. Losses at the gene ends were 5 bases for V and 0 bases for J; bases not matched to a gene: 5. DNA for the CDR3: TGCGCCAGCAGGGCCCTAGCGGACTCCTACAATGAGCAGTTCTTC. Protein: CASRALADSYNEQFF.

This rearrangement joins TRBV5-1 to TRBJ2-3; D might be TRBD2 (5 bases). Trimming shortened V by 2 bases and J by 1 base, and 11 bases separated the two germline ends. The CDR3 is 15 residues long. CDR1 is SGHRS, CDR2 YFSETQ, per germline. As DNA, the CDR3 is TGCGCCAGCAGCTTTCGGGGAAGGGGCACAGATACGCAGTATTTT. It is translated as CASSFRGRGTDTQYF.

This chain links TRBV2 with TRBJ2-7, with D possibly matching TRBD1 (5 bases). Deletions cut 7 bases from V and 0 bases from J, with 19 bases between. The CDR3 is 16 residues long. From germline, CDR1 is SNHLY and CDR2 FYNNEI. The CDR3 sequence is CASTEGANRGSYEQYF. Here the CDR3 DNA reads TGTGCCAGCACCGAAGGGGCTAACCGTGGCTCCTACGAGCAGTACTTC.

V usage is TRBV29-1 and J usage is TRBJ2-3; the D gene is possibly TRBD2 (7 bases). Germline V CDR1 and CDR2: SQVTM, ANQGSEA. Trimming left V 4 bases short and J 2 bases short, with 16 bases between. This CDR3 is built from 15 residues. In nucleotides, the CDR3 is TGCAGCGTTGTCCCGAGGGGGGGAATCACAGATACGCAGTATTTT. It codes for CSVVPRGGITDTQYF.

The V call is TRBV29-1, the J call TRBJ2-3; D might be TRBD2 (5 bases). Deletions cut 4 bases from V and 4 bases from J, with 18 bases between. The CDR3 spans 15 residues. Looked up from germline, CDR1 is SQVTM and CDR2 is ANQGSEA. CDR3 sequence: CSVGSPRGRADTQYF. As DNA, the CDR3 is TGCAGCGTTGGATCCCCTCGGGGAAGGGCAGATACGCAGTATTTT.

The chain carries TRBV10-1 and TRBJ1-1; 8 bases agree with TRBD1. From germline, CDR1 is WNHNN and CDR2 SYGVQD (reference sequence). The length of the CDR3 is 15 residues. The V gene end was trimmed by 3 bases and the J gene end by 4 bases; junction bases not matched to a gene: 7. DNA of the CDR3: TGCGCCAGCAGTGATATTAACAGGGGGGGCACTGAAGCTTTCTTT. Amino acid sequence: CASSDINRGGTEAFF.

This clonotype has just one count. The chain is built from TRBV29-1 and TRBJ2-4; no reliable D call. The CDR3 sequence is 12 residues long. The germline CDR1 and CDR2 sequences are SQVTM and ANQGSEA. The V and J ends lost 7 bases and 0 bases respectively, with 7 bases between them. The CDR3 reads CSGGLAKNIQYF. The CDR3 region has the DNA TGCAGCGGTGGTCTAGCCAAAAACATTCAGTACTTC.

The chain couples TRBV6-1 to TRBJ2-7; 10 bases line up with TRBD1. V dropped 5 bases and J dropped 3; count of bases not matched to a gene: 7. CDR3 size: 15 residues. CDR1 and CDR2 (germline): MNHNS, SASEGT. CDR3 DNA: TGTGCCAGCAGTCGGCTGGACAGGGGGGGCTACGAGCAGTACTTC. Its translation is CASSRLDRGGYEQYF.

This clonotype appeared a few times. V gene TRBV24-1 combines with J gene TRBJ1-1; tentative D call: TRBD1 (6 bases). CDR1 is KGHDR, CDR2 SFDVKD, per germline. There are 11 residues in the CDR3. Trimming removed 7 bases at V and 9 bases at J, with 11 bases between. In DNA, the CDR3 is TGTGCCACCAGAAATCGGGACAAAGCTTTCTTT. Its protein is CATRNRDKAFF.

CDR3 nucleotides: TGTGCCAGCCTACAGGGTCCGAACACTGAAGCTTTCTTT. Amino acids: CASLQGPNTEAFF. This rearrangement joins TRBV2 to TRBJ1-1; perhaps TRBD1 as D (6 bases). CDR3 length: 13 amino acids. The V end was cut by 8 bases, the J end by 1 base, with 11 bases between. Looked up from germline, CDR1 is SNHLY and CDR2 is FYNNEI.

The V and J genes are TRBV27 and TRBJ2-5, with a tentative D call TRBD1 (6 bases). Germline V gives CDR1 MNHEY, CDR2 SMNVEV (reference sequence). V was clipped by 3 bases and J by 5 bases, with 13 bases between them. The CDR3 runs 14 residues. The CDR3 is CASSFSNRVETQYF. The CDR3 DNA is TGTGCCAGCAGTTTTTCTAACAGGGTGGAGACCCAGTACTTC.